A selection of T cell receptor beta chains follows, all from one sample in a study of blood T cell repertoires in COVID-19. The assay was immunoSEQ multiplex PCR, and TCRdb's table has in-frame clones only and misses some. This table has approximately 190,000 clones, 70% to 90% appearing once. Sequenced: peripheral blood. All receptors come from a woman between 40 and 50 years old who had recovered from COVID-19. CDR3s include the opening cysteine and the closing phenylalanine or tryptophan. The D gene is left open where the match is weak. Not all rows give a size; the values are once, few, many and, for expanded clones, a class.

TRBJ1-1 | NA | TRBV18 | NA | TGTGCCAGCTCACTGGAGGCATGGGGGGACACTGAAGCTTTCTTT | CASSLEAWGDTEAFF
TRBJ2-7 | NA | TRBV24-1 | few | TGTGCCACCAGTGATGGTTCGGCAGGGCCTCTCTACGAGCAGTACTTC | CATSDGSAGPLYEQYF
TRBJ2-7 | NA | TRBV27 | NA | TGTGCCAGCAGTTTATCGGTGGCTAGCGACTACGAGCAGTACTTC | CASSLSVASDYEQYF
TRBJ2-5 | TRBD2 | TRBV9 | NA | TGTGCCAGCAGCGTTAGCGGGAGGGCCTGGGAGACCCAGTACTTC | CASSVSGRAWETQYF
TRBJ2-1 | TRBD2 | TRBV19 | NA | TGTGCCAGTAGTATCAAACCAAAACTAGCGGGGATCGACAATGAGCAGTTCTTC | CASSIKPKLAGIDNEQFF
TRBJ2-1 | TRBD2 | TRBV7-2 | NA | TGTGCCAGCAGCTTAGCGGCGGGAGAATGGAATGAGCAGTTCTTC | CASSLAAGEWNEQFF
TRBJ2-7 | NA | TRBV7-9 | NA | TGTGCCAGCAGCCTCTACGAGCAGTACTTC | CASSLYEQYF
TRBJ1-1 | NA | TRBV13 | NA | TGTGCCAGCAAGAGGCCTCCGAACACTGAAGCTTTCTTT | CASKRPPNTEAFF
TRBJ2-7 | TRBD1 | TRBV18 | NA | TGTGCCAGCTCACCACCGGGACAGGGATCCCCCTACGAGCAGTACTTC | CASSPPGQGSPYEQYF
TRBJ2-1 | TRBD1 | TRBV29-1 | NA | TGCAGCGTTGCCGGGACAGGGGTCAATGAGCAGTTCTTC | CSVAGTGVNEQFF
TRBJ2-3 | TRBD1 | TRBV19 | NA | TGTGCCACCAGACAGGGGGCGCGAGATACGCAGTATTTT | CATRQGARDTQYF
TRBJ2-1 | NA | TRBV7-2 | NA | TGTGCCGGGGGGACAGCCTACAATGAGCAGTTCTTC | CAGGTAYNEQFF
TRBJ2-4 | TRBD2 | TRBV6-6 | few | TGTGCCAGCAGTTTGGCGGGAGTAGCCAAAAACATTCAGTACTTC | CASSLAGVAKNIQYF
TRBJ1-5 | NA | TRBV5-1 | few | TGCGCCAGCAGCTTGGAGGGCGCGGGAAGCAATCAGCCCCAGCATTTT | CASSLEGAGSNQPQHF
TRBJ2-1 | NA | TRBV7-2 | NA | TGTGCCAGCAGCGCACGGGACACCTACAATGAGCAGTTCTTC | CASSARDTYNEQFF
TRBJ2-7 | NA | TRBV7-6 | once | TGTGCCAGCAGCCTCCAATCCAGGGGCGACGAGCAGTACTTC | CASSLQSRGDEQYF
TRBJ2-6 | NA | TRBV19 | once | TGTGCCGGAGGGCCCGCTGAGGCGGGGGCCAACGTCCTGACTTTC | CAGGPAEAGANVLTF
TRBJ2-5 | NA | TRBV28 | NA | TGTGCCAGCAGTGAAACTAGATTTGGAGAGACCCAGTACTTC | CASSETRFGETQYF
TRBJ2-1 | TRBD1 | TRBV18 | NA | TGTGCCAGCTCACCACAACTGGGACAGAGGGGCAATGAGCAGTTCTTC | CASSPQLGQRGNEQFF
TRBJ1-2 | NA | TRBV30 | NA | TGTGCCTGGAGTGTACAGAACCATGGCTACACCTTC | CAWSVQNHGYTF
TRBJ1-3 | NA | TRBV27 | NA | TGTGCCAGCAGTTTACGGCCGGGAGGGCCCTCTGGAAACACCATATATTTT | CASSLRPGGPSGNTIYF
TRBJ2-5 | NA | TRBV3-1/TRBV3-2 | NA | TGTGCCAGCAGCCCTGGGGGGGGCAGGGGCGTCCAAGAGACCCAGTACTTC | CASSPGGGRGVQETQYF
TRBJ2-7 | TRBD2 | TRBV6-2/TRBV6-3 | NA | TGTGCCAGCAGTCCCATAGCGGGAGGGCTCTACGAGCAGTACTTC | CASSPIAGGLYEQYF
TRBJ2-4 | TRBD1 | TRBV24-1 | NA | TGTGCCACCAGTGACCCCGGACAGGGTAATCTTCAGCACTTC | CATSDPGQGNLQHF
TRBJ1-5 | NA | TRBV3-1/TRBV3-2 | NA | TGTGCCAGCAGCCAAGACGGCGGGGCTTATCAGCCCCAGCATTTT | CASSQDGGAYQPQHF
TRBJ2-7 | NA | TRBV19 | NA | TGTGCCAGTAGAAGACAGGACTCATCCTACGAGCAGTACTTC | CASRRQDSSYEQYF